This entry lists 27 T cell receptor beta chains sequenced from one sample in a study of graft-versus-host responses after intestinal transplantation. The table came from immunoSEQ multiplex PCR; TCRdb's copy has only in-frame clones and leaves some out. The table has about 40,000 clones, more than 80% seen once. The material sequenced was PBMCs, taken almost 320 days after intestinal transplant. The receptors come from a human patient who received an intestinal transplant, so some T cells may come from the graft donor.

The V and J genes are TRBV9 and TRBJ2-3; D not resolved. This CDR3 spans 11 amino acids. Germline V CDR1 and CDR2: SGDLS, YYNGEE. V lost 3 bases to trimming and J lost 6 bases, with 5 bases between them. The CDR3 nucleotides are TGTGCCAGCAGCGCCGGGGATACGCAGTATTTT. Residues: CASSAGDTQYF.

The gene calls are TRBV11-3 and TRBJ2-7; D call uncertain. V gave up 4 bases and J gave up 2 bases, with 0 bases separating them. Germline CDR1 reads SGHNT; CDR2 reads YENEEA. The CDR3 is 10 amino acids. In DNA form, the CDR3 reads TGTGCCAGCAGCTCCTACGAGCAGTACTTC. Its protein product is CASSSYEQYF.

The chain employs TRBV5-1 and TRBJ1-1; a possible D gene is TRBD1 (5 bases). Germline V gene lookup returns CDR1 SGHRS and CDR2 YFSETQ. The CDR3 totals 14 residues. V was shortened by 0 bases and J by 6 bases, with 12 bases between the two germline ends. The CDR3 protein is CASSLDSSGAEAFF. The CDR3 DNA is TGCGCCAGCAGCTTGGACAGCTCGGGGGCTGAAGCTTTCTTT.

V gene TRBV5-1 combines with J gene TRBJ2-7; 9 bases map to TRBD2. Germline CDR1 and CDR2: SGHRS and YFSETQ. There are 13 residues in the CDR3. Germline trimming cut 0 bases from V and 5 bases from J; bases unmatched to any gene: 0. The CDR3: CASSLGLADEQYF. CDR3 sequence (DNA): TGCGCCAGCAGCTTGGGACTAGCGGACGAGCAGTACTTC.

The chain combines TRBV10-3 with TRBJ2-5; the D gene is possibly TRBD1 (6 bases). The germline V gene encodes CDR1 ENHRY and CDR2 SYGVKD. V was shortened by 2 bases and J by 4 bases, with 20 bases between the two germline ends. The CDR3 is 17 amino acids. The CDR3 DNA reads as TGTGCCATCAGTGAGAGGGGGAGCGGCCCGCAAGGAGAGACCCAGTACTTC. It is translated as CAISERGSGPQGETQYF.

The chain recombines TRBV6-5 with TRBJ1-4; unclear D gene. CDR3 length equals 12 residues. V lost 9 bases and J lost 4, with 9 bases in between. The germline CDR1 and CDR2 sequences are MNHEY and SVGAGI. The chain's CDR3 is CASHGDNEKLFF. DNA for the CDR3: TGTGCCAGTCACGGGGATAATGAAAAACTGTTTTTT.

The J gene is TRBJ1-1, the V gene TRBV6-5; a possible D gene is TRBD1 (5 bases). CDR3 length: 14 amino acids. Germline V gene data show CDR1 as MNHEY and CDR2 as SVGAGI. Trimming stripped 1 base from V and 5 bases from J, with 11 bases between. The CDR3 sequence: CASSYLEGITEAFF. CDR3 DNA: TGTGCCAGCAGTTACTTGGAGGGGATAACTGAAGCTTTCTTT.

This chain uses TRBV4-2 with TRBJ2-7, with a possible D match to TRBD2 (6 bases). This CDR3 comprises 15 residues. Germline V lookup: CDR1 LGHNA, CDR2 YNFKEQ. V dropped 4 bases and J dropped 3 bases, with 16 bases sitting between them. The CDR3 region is CASSREDAGIYEQYF. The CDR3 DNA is TGTGCCAGCAGCCGGGAAGACGCGGGGATCTACGAGCAGTACTTC.

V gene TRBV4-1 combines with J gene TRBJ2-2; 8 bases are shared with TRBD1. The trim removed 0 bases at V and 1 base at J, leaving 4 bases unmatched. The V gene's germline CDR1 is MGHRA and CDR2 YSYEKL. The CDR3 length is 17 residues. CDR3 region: CASSQEAGGGNTGELFF. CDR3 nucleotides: TGCGCCAGCAGCCAAGAGGCAGGGGGCGGGAACACCGGGGAGCTGTTTTTT.

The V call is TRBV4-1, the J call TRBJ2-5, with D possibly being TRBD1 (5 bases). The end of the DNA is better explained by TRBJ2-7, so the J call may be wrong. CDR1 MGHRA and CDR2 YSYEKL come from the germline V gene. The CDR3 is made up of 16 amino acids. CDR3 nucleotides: TGCGCCAGCAGCCAAGAGGGGTCCAAGGGGACCTACGAGCAGTACTTC. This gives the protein CASSQEGSKGTYEQYF.

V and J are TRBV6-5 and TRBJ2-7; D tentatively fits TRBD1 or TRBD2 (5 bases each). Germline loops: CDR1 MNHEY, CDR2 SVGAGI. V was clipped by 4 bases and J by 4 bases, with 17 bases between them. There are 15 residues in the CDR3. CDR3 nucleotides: TGTGCCAGCAGTTCCGAACCTAGGGGAGATTACGAGCAGTACTTC. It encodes CASSSEPRGDYEQYF.

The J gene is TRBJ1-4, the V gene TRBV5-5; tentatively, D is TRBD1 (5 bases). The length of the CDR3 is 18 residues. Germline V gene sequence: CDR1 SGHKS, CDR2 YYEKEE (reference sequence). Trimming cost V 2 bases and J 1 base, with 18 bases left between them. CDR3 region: CASSLGAEGGITNEKLFF. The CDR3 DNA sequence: TGTGCCAGCAGCTTAGGGGCAGAGGGAGGGATAACTAATGAAAAACTGTTTTTT.

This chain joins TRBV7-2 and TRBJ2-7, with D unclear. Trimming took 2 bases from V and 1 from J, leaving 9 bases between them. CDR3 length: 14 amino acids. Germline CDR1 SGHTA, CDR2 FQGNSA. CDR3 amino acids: CASSLLGYSYEQYF. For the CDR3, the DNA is TGTGCCAGCAGCTTATTGGGATATTCCTACGAGCAGTACTTC.

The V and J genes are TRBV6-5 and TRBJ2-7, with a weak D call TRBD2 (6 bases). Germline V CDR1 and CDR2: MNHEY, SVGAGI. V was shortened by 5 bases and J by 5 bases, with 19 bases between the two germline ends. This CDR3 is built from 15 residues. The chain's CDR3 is CASSPGTYQSHEQYF. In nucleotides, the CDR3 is TGTGCCAGCAGTCCAGGGACTTATCAAAGCCACGAGCAGTACTTC.

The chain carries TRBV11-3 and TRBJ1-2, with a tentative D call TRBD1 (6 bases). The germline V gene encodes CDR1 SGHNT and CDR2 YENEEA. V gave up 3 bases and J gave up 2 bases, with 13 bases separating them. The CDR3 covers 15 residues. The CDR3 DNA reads TGTGCCAGCAGCTTCGGAGCCGGGACAAACTATGGCTACACCTTC. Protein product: CASSFGAGTNYGYTF.

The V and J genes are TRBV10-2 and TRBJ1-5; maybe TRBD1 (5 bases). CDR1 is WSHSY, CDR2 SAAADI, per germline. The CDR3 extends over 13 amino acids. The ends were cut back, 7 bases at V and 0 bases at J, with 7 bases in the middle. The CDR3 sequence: CASTGNSNQPQHF. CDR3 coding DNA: TGCGCCAGCACAGGGAATAGCAATCAGCCCCAGCATTTT.

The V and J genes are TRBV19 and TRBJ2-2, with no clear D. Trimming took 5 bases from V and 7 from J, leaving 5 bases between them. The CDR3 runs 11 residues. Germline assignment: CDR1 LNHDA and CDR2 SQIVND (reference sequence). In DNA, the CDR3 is TGTGCCAGTAGTTTCTACGGGGAGCTGTTTTTT. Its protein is CASSFYGELFF.

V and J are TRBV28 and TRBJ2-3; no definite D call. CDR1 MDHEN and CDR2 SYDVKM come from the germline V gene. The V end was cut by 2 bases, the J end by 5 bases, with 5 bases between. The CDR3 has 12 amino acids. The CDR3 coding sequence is TGTGCCAGCAGTTTAAATGGAGATACGCAGTATTTT. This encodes CASSLNGDTQYF.

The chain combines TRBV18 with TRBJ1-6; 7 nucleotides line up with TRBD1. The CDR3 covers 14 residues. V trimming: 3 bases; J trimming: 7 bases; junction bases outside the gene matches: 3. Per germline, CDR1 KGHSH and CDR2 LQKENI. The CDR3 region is CASSPVGQNSPLHF. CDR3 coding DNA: TGTGCCAGCTCACCCGTGGGACAGAATTCACCCCTCCACTTT.

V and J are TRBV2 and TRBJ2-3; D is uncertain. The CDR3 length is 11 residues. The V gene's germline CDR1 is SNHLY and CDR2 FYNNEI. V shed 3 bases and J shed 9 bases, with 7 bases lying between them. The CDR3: CASSEERTQYF. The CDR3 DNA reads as TGTGCCAGCAGTGAGGAGAGGACGCAGTATTTT.

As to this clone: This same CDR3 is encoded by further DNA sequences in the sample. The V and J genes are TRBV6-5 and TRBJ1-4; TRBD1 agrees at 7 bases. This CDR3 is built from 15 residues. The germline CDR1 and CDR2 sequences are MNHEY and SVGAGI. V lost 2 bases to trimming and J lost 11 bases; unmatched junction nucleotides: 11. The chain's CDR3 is CASSYEGQPSRKLFF. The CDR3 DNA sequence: TGTGCCAGCAGTTACGAGGGACAGCCCTCGAGGAAACTGTTTTTT.

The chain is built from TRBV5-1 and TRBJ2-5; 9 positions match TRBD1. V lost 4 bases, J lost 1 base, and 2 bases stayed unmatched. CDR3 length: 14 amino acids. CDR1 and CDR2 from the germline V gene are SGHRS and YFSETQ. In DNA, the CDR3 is TGCGCCAGCAGCACGGGACAGGGCCAAGAGACCCAGTACTTC. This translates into CASSTGQGQETQYF.

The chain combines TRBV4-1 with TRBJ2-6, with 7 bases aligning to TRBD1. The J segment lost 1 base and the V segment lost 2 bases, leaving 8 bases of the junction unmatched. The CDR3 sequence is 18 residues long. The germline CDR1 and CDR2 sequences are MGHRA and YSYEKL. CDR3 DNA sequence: TGCGCCAGCAGCCAACTGGGACAGCAAATATCTGGGGCCAACGTCCTGACTTTC. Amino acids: CASSQLGQQISGANVLTF.

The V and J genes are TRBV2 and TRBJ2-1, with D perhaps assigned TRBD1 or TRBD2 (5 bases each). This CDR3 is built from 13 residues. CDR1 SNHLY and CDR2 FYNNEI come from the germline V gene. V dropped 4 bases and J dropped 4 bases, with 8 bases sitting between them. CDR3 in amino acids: CASSGDGYNEQFF. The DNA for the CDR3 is TGTGCCAGCAGTGGGGACGGATACAATGAGCAGTTCTTC.

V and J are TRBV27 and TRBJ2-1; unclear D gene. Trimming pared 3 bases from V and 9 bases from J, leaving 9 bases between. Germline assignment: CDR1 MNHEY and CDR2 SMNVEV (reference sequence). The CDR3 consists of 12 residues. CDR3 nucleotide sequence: TGTGCCAGCAGTTTGCTAGGTATTGAGCAGTTCTTC. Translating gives CASSLLGIEQFF.

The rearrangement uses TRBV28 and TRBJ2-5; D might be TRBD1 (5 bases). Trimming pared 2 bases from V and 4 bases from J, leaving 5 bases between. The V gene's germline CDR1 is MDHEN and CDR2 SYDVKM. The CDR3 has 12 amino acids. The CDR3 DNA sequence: TGTGCCAGCAGTTTACAGGGAGAGACCCAGTACTTC. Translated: CASSLQGETQYF.

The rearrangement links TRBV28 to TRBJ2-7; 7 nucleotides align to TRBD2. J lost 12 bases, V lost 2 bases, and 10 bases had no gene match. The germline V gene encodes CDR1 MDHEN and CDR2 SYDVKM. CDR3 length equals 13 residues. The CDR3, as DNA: TGTGCCAGCAGTTTAGCGGGAGAGGGGAGGGTGTACTTC. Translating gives CASSLAGEGRVYF.